Following are 14 T cell receptor beta chains from one sample sequenced in a study of T cell responses to AZD1222 COVID-19 vaccine. Clones were read by immunoSEQ multiplex PCR, and TCRdb kept only the in-frame ones, dropping some. The profile shows 75,000 to 100,000 clones, 80% to 90% of them singletons. The sample consisted of peripheral blood, taken on day 0 of AZD1222 vaccination. All receptors come from an adult in good health.

The chain joins TRBV12-5 to TRBJ1-2; no firm D call. Germline V lookup: CDR1 LGHNT, CDR2 FRNRAP. Trimming stripped 5 bases from V and 5 bases from J, with 12 bases between. There are 13 residues in the CDR3. CDR3 loop: CASGPRTDYGYTF. DNA of the CDR3: TGTGCTAGTGGTCCCCGGACGGATTATGGCTACACCTTC.

This chain uses TRBV29-1 with TRBJ2-5; D is possibly TRBD2 (7 bases). The ends were cut back, 0 bases at V and 6 bases at J, with 14 bases in the middle. The CDR3 is 14 amino acids. Looked up from germline, CDR1 is SQVTM and CDR2 is ANQGSEA. The CDR3 DNA is TGCAGCGTTGAAGATCCGGGGGGCGGAAAGACCCAGTACTTC. The encoded protein is CSVEDPGGGKTQYF.

J is TRBJ2-5 and V is TRBV4-1, with TRBD1 matching 7 bases. Trimming at V came to 1 base and at J to 2 bases, leaving 13 bases not matched to a gene. Germline CDR1 reads MGHRA; CDR2 reads YSYEKL. This CDR3 comprises 18 residues. The CDR3 here is CASSQGVRTGTAQETQYF. The CDR3, as DNA: TGCGCCAGCAGCCAAGGCGTACGTACCGGGACAGCTCAAGAGACCCAGTACTTC.

The V and J genes are TRBV12-3 or TRBV12-4 and TRBJ1-1, with D hard to call. This CDR3 has 13 amino acids. V was clipped by 2 bases and J by 11 bases, with 15 bases between them. The CDR3 region has the DNA TGTGCCAGCAGTTTAATGGGCCCAGGCGAGGCTTTCTTT. It is translated as CASSLMGPGEAFF.

The table lists this clone with a few counts. J is TRBJ2-1 and V is TRBV11-3; D is ambiguous. CDR3 length: 13 amino acids. The germline V gene encodes CDR1 SGHNT and CDR2 YENEEA. With 4 bases removed from V and 4 bases from J, the gap between germline ends came to 8 bases. The CDR3 here is CASSSGPYNEQFF. Written as DNA, the CDR3 is TGTGCCAGCAGCTCCGGGCCTTACAATGAGCAGTTCTTC.

This chain joins TRBV7-9 and TRBJ2-3, with D unresolved. Deletions cut 1 base from V and 2 bases from J, with 7 bases between. This CDR3 is built from 14 residues. Germline CDR1 and CDR2: SEHNR and FQNEAQ (reference sequence). CDR3 in DNA: TGTGCCAGCAGCTTAGGCAACCCCACAGATACGCAGTATTTT. Translation: CASSLGNPTDTQYF.

In its sample, this clone was seen once. V usage is TRBV10-3 and J usage is TRBJ1-5; D is ambiguous. CDR3 length: 13 residues. Germline CDR1 ENHRY, CDR2 SYGVKD. Trimming removed 11 bases from V and 5 bases from J, with 16 bases in between. The CDR3 bases are TGTGCCTCGCGCCCGGCGGATTATCAGCCCCAGCATTTT. Translating it yields CASRPADYQPQHF.

This rearrangement joins TRBV2 to TRBJ1-4; a possible D gene is TRBD1 (5 bases). This CDR3 has 13 amino acids. V lost 8 bases and J lost 8, with 15 bases in between. Per germline, CDR1 SNHLY and CDR2 FYNNEI. The DNA of the CDR3 is TGTGCCAGCCGACGGGGGAGAGAAGAAAAACTGTTTTTT. Protein product: CASRRGREEKLFF.

The chain uses TRBV19 and TRBJ1-6; 10 bases line up with TRBD1. Per the germline V gene, CDR1 is LNHDA and CDR2 is SQIVND (reference sequence). The CDR3 spans 15 residues. Trimming took 5 bases from V and 7 from J; bases not matched to a gene: 5. Here the CDR3 DNA reads TGTGCCAGTAGTGTTAAGGGACAGGGGAATTCACCCCTCCACTTT. Encoded protein: CASSVKGQGNSPLHF.

The chain is built from TRBV5-1 and TRBJ1-6, with TRBD1 as a possible D gene (5 bases). Germline CDR1 reads SGHRS; CDR2 reads YFSETQ. This CDR3 has 16 residues. V gave up 8 bases and J gave up 1 base, with 16 bases separating them. CDR3 coding DNA: TGCGCCAGTAGGGACGGCCTTTTTTCCTATAATTCACCCCTCCACTTT. Amino acids: CASRDGLFSYNSPLHF.

The V gene is TRBV4-1, the J gene TRBJ1-4, with 7 bases matching TRBD1. With 6 bases clipped from V and 7 bases from J, the junction kept 11 bases outside the gene matches. The CDR3 runs to 15 residues. Germline-derived CDR1 and CDR2 are MGHRA and YSYEKL. CDR3 in amino acids: CASRLTGVGSEKLFF. The DNA of the CDR3 is TGCGCCAGCAGGCTTACAGGGGTGGGGAGTGAAAAACTGTTTTTT.

The gene calls are TRBV6-6 and TRBJ2-7; possibly TRBD2 for D (5 bases). Per germline, CDR1 MNHNY and CDR2 SVGAGI (reference sequence). CDR3 length: 15 residues. The V gene lost 5 bases and the J gene lost 5 bases, with 19 bases spanning the gap. The CDR3 DNA is TGTGCCAGCAGTCCTAGATCTAGCAGGAATCACGAGCAGTACTTC. It translates to CASSPRSSRNHEQYF.

The gene calls are TRBV10-2 and TRBJ1-1; D remains unclear. The germline gives CDR1 WSHSY, CDR2 SAAADI. This CDR3 has 17 amino acids. V shed 5 bases and J shed 0 bases, with 19 bases lying between them. Written as DNA, the CDR3 is TGCGCCAGCAGTTTCCTTCCGAGTGGCAACATGAACACTGAAGCTTTCTTT. As protein: CASSFLPSGNMNTEAFF.

The V and J genes are TRBV23-1 and TRBJ1-2; TRBD1 matches at 10 bases. TRBV23-1 carries the ORF label, with uncertain function. Unmatched junction bases numbered 5, after V lost 6 bases and J lost 7 bases. The CDR3 totals 13 residues. The CDR3 here is CASRTGGIRGYTF. CDR3 coding DNA: TGCGCCAGCAGGACAGGGGGCATTCGTGGCTACACCTTC.